The rows below give T cell receptor beta chains drawn from one sample of a study of fetal regulatory T cell absence and autoimmunity. The method was immunoSEQ multiplex PCR; TCRdb's version includes in-frame clones alone and lacks a portion of them. The sample shows 95,000 to 100,000 clones, around 72% of them seen only once. The sample taken for sequencing was pancreas tissue. The receptors come from a male donor with IPEX syndrome. Both conserved end residues are part of each CDR3. Each record gives: D gene, V gene, clone size, J gene, CDR3 protein, CDR3 DNA. The D gene is left open where the match is weak. Expanded clones are given a class, and other clones once, few, many or no size at all.

D gene: -
V gene: TRBV4-1
clone size: few
J gene: TRBJ2-1
CDR3 protein: CASSRSYNEQFF
CDR3 DNA: TGCGCCAGCAGCCGCTCCTACAATGAGCAGTTCTTC

D gene: -
V gene: TRBV19
clone size: few
J gene: TRBJ2-7
CDR3 protein: CASSISRVGSYEQYF
CDR3 DNA: TGTGCCAGTAGTATATCGCGGGTCGGCTCCTACGAGCAGTACTTC

D gene: -
V gene: TRBV7-2
clone size: -
J gene: TRBJ2-7
CDR3 protein: CASSYGSYEQYF
CDR3 DNA: TGTGCCAGCAGCTACGGCTCCTACGAGCAGTACTTC

D gene: TRBD2
V gene: TRBV11-2
clone size: -
J gene: TRBJ2-7
CDR3 protein: CASSRPGYWLAEDRYEQYF
CDR3 DNA: TGTGCCAGTAGCCGTCCTGGGTATTGGCTAGCGGAAGACCGCTACGAGCAGTACTTC

D gene: -
V gene: TRBV9
clone size: few
J gene: TRBJ2-1
CDR3 protein: CASSRDTYNEQFF
CDR3 DNA: TGTGCCAGCAGCCGGGACACCTACAATGAGCAGTTCTTC

D gene: TRBD2
V gene: TRBV5-1
clone size: -
J gene: TRBJ2-7
CDR3 protein: CASSLGGSPYEQYF
CDR3 DNA: TGCGCCAGCAGCTTGGGCGGGAGCCCCTACGAGCAGTACTTC

D gene: -
V gene: TRBV15
clone size: -
J gene: TRBJ1-2
CDR3 protein: CATSRDDRNYGYTF
CDR3 DNA: TGTGCCACCAGCAGAGACGACAGGAACTATGGCTACACCTTC

D gene: TRBD1
V gene: TRBV2
clone size: -
J gene: TRBJ1-2
CDR3 protein: CASSYPDRVTYGYTF
CDR3 DNA: TGTGCCAGCAGTTACCCGGACAGGGTAACGTATGGCTACACCTTC

D gene: TRBD2
V gene: TRBV7-2
clone size: -
J gene: TRBJ2-7
CDR3 protein: CASSLRLAGVSQYF
CDR3 DNA: TGTGCCAGCAGCCTCCGACTAGCGGGAGTCAGTCAGTACTTC

D gene: -
V gene: TRBV7-2
clone size: few
J gene: TRBJ1-2
CDR3 protein: CASSLVGDYGYTF
CDR3 DNA: TGTGCCAGCAGCTTAGTGGGAGATTATGGCTACACCTTC

D gene: -
V gene: TRBV2
clone size: -
J gene: TRBJ1-4
CDR3 protein: CASRTVKLFF
CDR3 DNA: TGTGCCAGCAGGACAGTCAAACTGTTTTTT

D gene: TRBD1
V gene: TRBV5-5
clone size: once
J gene: TRBJ2-5
CDR3 protein: CASSRDRGLGGNQETQYF
CDR3 DNA: TGTGCCAGCAGTCGCGACAGGGGTCTCGGAGGGAACCAAGAGACCCAGTACTTC

D gene: -
V gene: TRBV5-1
clone size: -
J gene: TRBJ2-5
CDR3 protein: CASSLSPETQYF
CDR3 DNA: TGCGCCAGCAGCTTGTCCCCAGAGACCCAGTACTTC

D gene: TRBD2
V gene: TRBV19
clone size: -
J gene: TRBJ2-3
CDR3 protein: CARGLAGATDTQYF
CDR3 DNA: TGTGCCAGAGGACTAGCGGGGGCCACAGATACGCAGTATTTT

D gene: -
V gene: TRBV6-1
clone size: -
J gene: TRBJ2-7
CDR3 protein: CASSEAPGSSYEQYF
CDR3 DNA: TGTGCCAGCAGTGAAGCCCCGGGCAGCTCCTACGAGCAGTACTTC

D gene: -
V gene: TRBV7-2
clone size: few
J gene: TRBJ1-5
CDR3 protein: CASSLGGGQPQHF
CDR3 DNA: TGTGCCAGCAGCTTAGGGGGCGGGCAGCCCCAGCATTTT

D gene: -
V gene: TRBV6-5
clone size: -
J gene: TRBJ1-3
CDR3 protein: CASSYSPLQGGNTIYF
CDR3 DNA: TGTGCCAGCAGTTACTCGCCTCTCCAGGGGGGAAACACCATATATTTT

D gene: -
V gene: TRBV7-8
clone size: -
J gene: TRBJ2-3
CDR3 protein: CASSYSTDTQYF
CDR3 DNA: TGTGCCAGCAGTTATAGCACAGATACGCAGTATTTT

D gene: -
V gene: TRBV6-1
clone size: -
J gene: TRBJ2-6
CDR3 protein: CASTEGTHSGANVLTF
CDR3 DNA: TGTGCCAGCACTGAGGGGACTCACTCTGGGGCCAACGTCCTGACTTTC

D gene: TRBD2
V gene: TRBV7-6
clone size: -
J gene: TRBJ2-3
CDR3 protein: CASSRTSGGADTQYF
CDR3 DNA: TGTGCCAGCAGCCGGACTAGCGGGGGGGCAGATACGCAGTATTTT

D gene: -
V gene: TRBV10-2
clone size: -
J gene: TRBJ2-3
CDR3 protein: CASTIGGPSTDTQYF
CDR3 DNA: TGCGCCAGCACCATAGGGGGGCCTAGCACAGATACGCAGTATTTT

D gene: TRBD2
V gene: TRBV10-1
clone size: -
J gene: TRBJ2-3
CDR3 protein: CASSESSGGTDTQYF
CDR3 DNA: TGCGCCAGCAGTGAGTCTAGCGGGGGCACAGATACGCAGTATTTT

D gene: TRBD1
V gene: TRBV11-2
clone size: -
J gene: TRBJ2-4
CDR3 protein: CASSPGDRGQNIQYF
CDR3 DNA: TGTGCCAGCAGCCCCGGGGACAGGGGGCAAAACATTCAGTACTTC

D gene: -
V gene: TRBV7-6
clone size: -
J gene: TRBJ2-3
CDR3 protein: CASSLRGRPTDTQYF
CDR3 DNA: TGTGCCAGCAGCTTAAGGGGTCGACCCACAGATACGCAGTATTTT

D gene: TRBD1
V gene: TRBV9
clone size: -
J gene: TRBJ1-2
CDR3 protein: CASSANRDRGKVSVGYTF
CDR3 DNA: TGTGCCAGCAGCGCGAACCGGGACAGGGGGAAGGTTTCTGTTGGCTACACCTTC

D gene: -
V gene: TRBV4-2
clone size: once
J gene: TRBJ2-2
CDR3 protein: CASSQVSTQIRGTGELFF
CDR3 DNA: TGTGCCAGCAGCCAAGTTTCGACCCAAATAAGGGGCACCGGGGAGCTGTTTTTT